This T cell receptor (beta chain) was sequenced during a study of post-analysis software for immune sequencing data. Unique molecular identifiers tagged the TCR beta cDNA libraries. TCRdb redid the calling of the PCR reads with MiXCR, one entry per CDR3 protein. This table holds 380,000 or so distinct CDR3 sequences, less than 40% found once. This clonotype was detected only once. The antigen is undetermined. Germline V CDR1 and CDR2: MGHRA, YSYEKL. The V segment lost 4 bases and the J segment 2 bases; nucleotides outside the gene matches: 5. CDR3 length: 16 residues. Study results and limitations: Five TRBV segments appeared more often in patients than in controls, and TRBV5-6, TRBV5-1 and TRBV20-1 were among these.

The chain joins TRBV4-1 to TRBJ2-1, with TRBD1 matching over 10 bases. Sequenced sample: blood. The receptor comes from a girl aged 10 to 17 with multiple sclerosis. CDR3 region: CASSLPGQGTYNEQFF. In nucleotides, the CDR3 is TGCGCCAGCAGCCTTCCGGGACAGGGGACCTACAATGAGCAGTTCTTC.